The rows below give T cell receptor beta chains drawn from one sample of a study of shared clonotypes between healthy human individuals. Sequenced by immunoSEQ multiplex PCR; TCRdb stores in-frame clones only, minus some. Among around 940,000 clones, approximately 80% were seen once, and the ten largest hold about 1.5%. Sequencing was carried out using memory CD4+ T cells sorted from blood. The receptors here all came from a man aged 18 to 35 in good health. Both conserved end residues are part of each CDR3. A D gene is named only where the DNA matches it firmly. Not all rows give a size; the values are once, few, many and, for expanded clones, a class.

j_call cdr3_length v_call d_call clone_size cdr3_nt cdr3_aa
TRBJ1-5 17 TRBV7-2 - - TGTGCCAGCTCCCTCCGCCCAGACGCCGGTAGCAATCAGCCCCAGCATTTT CASSLRPDAGSNQPQHF
TRBJ2-7 16 TRBV21-1 - - TGTGCCAGCAGATTCGAGAGGGAAGGGGCTTACGACGAGCAGTACTTC CASRFEREGAYDEQYF
TRBJ2-3 15 TRBV6-6 - few TGTGCCAGCAGAGGGCAGGACTACGGCACAGATACGCAGTATTTT CASRGQDYGTDTQYF
TRBJ2-1 13 TRBV19 - - TGTGCCAGTAGTATGAGCTGGCAGGGTGAGCAGTTCTTC CASSMSWQGEQFF
TRBJ2-1 15 TRBV11-3 - few TGTGCCAGCAGCCCGGGGGAGCGGACCTACAATGAGCAGTTCTTC CASSPGERTYNEQFF
TRBJ1-1 17 TRBV5-1 TRBD1 - TGCGCCAGCAGCGTTTCCGGGACAGGGGGCTTAAAGACTGAAGCTTTCTTT CASSVSGTGGLKTEAFF
TRBJ2-7 14 TRBV28 TRBD1 - TGTGCCAGCAGTTCGGGACAGAGCTCCTACGAGCAGTACTTC CASSSGQSSYEQYF
TRBJ2-1 13 TRBV4-1 - - TGCGCCAGCAGCCAAGATCTGGACCGGGACCGGTTCTTC CASSQDLDRDRFF
TRBJ2-7 14 TRBV4-1 - - TGCGCCAGCAGCCAAGATCAGGTAGACTACGAGCAGTACTTC CASSQDQVDYEQYF
TRBJ2-1 16 TRBV18 TRBD1 - TGTGCCAGCTCACCCTGGGGACAGTCCTCCTACAATGAGCAGTTCTTC CASSPWGQSSYNEQFF
TRBJ2-7 16 TRBV18 - - TGTGCCAGCTCACGAAACAGCCGAGGCGCGTCCTACGAGCAGTACTTC CASSRNSRGASYEQYF
TRBJ1-1 15 TRBV16 TRBD1 once TGTGCCAGCAGCCAATCGGGGACAGGGACCACTGAAGCTTTCTTT CASSQSGTGTTEAFF
TRBJ2-6 17 TRBV7-9 TRBD1 - TGTGCCAGCAACCCTCCGGGACAGGGCTCTGGGGCCAACGTCCTGACTTTC CASNPPGQGSGANVLTF
TRBJ2-5 13 TRBV6-5 - - TGTGCCAGCAGTTCTGGCGTGGTCGAGACCCAGTACTTC CASSSGVVETQYF
TRBJ2-2 14 TRBV10-1 - - TGCGCCAGCAAAAGGGACTCGAACACCGGGGAGCTGTTTTTT CASKRDSNTGELFF
TRBJ2-3 19 TRBV5-5 - - TGTGCCAGCAGCTCGGACCCAGGGCTTAGGTACCCTAGCACAGATACGCAGTATTTT CASSSDPGLRYPSTDTQYF
TRBJ2-7 16 TRBV4-1 TRBD1 - TGCGCCAGCAGCCAATTCATATCAGGGGGCCTGTACGAGCAGTACTTC CASSQFISGGLYEQYF
TRBJ1-5 16 TRBV4-1 - many TGCGCCAGCAGCCAAGGGCGGTTAGGAATAAATCAGCCCCAGCATTTT CASSQGRLGINQPQHF
TRBJ1-6 14 TRBV6-1 TRBD1 few TGTGCCAGCAAACGGGACAGGGATAATTCACCCCTCCACTTT CASKRDRDNSPLHF
TRBJ1-1 14 TRBV28 - - TGTGCCAGCAGTTTAAGGGGGTTCTATACTGAAGCTTTCTTT CASSLRGFYTEAFF
TRBJ1-1 13 TRBV6-1 - once TGTGCCAGCAGTAGGGGAGTGAACACTGAAGCTTTCTTT CASSRGVNTEAFF
TRBJ2-7 14 TRBV4-1 - once TGCGCCAGCAGCCAAGATCTAGGACTCTGGGAGCAGTACTTC CASSQDLGLWEQYF
TRBJ1-1 13 TRBV7-9 - - TGTGCCAGCAGCGATAGGGGTGGCACTGAAGCTTTCTTT CASSDRGGTEAFF
TRBJ1-2 16 TRBV19 TRBD1 - TGTGCCAGTAGTTCCCCCAAGGACAGGTTCTTCTATGGCTACACCTTC CASSSPKDRFFYGYTF
TRBJ2-1 15 TRBV9 TRBD2 - TGTGCCAGCAGCGTAGCACTAGCGGGAGACAATGAGCAGTTCTTC CASSVALAGDNEQFF
TRBJ2-7 14 TRBV9 TRBD1 once TGTGCCAGCAGCGTGGGGACAGGGCGCTACGAGCAGTACTTC CASSVGTGRYEQYF
TRBJ2-2 13 TRBV6-4 - - TGTGCCAGCAGTGCGGGATCCACCGGGGAGCTGTTTTTT CASSAGSTGELFF
TRBJ2-5 16 TRBV7-2 TRBD2 - TGTGCCAGCAGCTCTGAGCGGGAGCGGGGGAAAGAGACCCAGTACTTC CASSSERERGKETQYF
TRBJ2-7 14 TRBV6-1 - - TGTGCCAGCAGTGAAGTAGTGACAGTGGGCGAGCAGTACTTC CASSEVVTVGEQYF
TRBJ2-3 11 TRBV20-1 - few TGCAGTGCTAGTGCCCGAGATACGCAGTATTTT CSASARDTQYF
TRBJ1-2 14 TRBV6-4 TRBD1 few TGTGCCAGCAGTGACTCAGGAGGGGGCAATGGCTACACCTTC CASSDSGGGNGYTF
TRBJ1-2 16 TRBV6-1 TRBD1 - TGTGCCAGCAGTGAACCGGGACAGGGATCGACGGGAGGCTACACCTTC CASSEPGQGSTGGYTF
TRBJ2-2 15 TRBV5-6 - once TGTGCCAGCAGCGTCATGGGGCCGAACACCGGGGAGCTGTTTTTT CASSVMGPNTGELFF